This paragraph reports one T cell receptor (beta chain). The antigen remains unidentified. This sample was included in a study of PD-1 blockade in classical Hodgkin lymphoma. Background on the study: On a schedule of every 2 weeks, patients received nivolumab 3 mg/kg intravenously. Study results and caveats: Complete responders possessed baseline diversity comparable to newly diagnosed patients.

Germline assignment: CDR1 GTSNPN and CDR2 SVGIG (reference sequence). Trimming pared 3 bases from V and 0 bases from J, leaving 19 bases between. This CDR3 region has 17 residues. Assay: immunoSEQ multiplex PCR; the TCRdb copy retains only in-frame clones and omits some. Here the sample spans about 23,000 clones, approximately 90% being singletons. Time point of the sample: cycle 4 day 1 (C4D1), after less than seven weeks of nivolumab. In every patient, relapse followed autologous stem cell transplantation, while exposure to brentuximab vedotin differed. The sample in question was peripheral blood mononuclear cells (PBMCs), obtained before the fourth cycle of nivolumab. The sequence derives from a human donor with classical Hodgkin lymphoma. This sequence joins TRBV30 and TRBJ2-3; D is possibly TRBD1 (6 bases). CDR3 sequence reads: CAWSRTDFKASTDTQYF. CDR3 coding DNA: TGTGCCTGGAGCCGGACAGACTTCAAGGCTAGCACAGATACGCAGTATTTT.